Listed below are T cell receptor beta chains from one sample, sequenced in a study of shared clonotypes between healthy human individuals. Data came from immunoSEQ multiplex PCR; TCRdb stores just in-frame clones and leaves some out. Seen here are roughly 550,000 clones, 95% to 96% observed once, and the top ten hold 0.09% to 0.13%. What was sequenced was naive CD8+ T cells sorted from blood. The receptors come from a woman in her thirties in good health. The CDR3 runs from the conserved cysteine through the conserved F or W. The order of the fields is CDR3 protein, CDR3 DNA, J gene, D gene, V gene, clone size. D genes are given only for firm matches. Clone size appears in some rows only: once, few, many, or a class for an expanded clone.

CASSWQTGTISYEQYF TGTGCCAGCAGTTGGCAGACAGGGACTATCTCCTACGAGCAGTACTTC TRBJ2-7 NA TRBV27 NA
CASSNDNLNTEAFF TGTGCCAGTAGCAATGACAACCTGAACACTGAAGCTTTCTTT TRBJ1-1 NA TRBV19 NA
CASRAGGSHNNEQFF TGTGCCAGCAGAGCCGGCGGGAGCCATAACAATGAGCAGTTCTTC TRBJ2-1 TRBD2 TRBV28 NA
CASSSRGMPLYNEQFF TGTGCCAGCAGCTCCCGAGGTATGCCATTATACAATGAGCAGTTCTTC TRBJ2-1 NA TRBV7-2 NA
CASSLVTDTQYF TGTGCCAGCAGCTTAGTGACAGATACGCAGTATTTT TRBJ2-3 NA TRBV11-2 once
CASSLTSSYEQYF TGTGCCAGCAGTTTGACTAGCAGCTACGAGCAGTACTTC TRBJ2-7 TRBD2 TRBV27 NA
CASSLTGIEQYF TGTGCCAGCAGCTTAACCGGGATCGAGCAGTACTTC TRBJ2-7 NA TRBV11-1 NA
CASSQGAGEQYF TGTGCCAGCAGCCAGGGAGCGGGCGAGCAGTACTTC TRBJ2-7 NA TRBV4-2 NA
CASSTPGGAHTDTQYF TGTGCCAGCAGCACCCCAGGGGGCGCACACACAGATACGCAGTATTTT TRBJ2-3 TRBD1 TRBV7-8 NA
CASSLTGDTGELFF TGTGCCAGCAGTTTAACAGGCGACACCGGGGAGCTGTTTTTT TRBJ2-2 NA TRBV27 NA
CASSLEDGYEQYF TGTGCCAGCAGCTTAGAAGATGGCTACGAGCAGTACTTC TRBJ2-7 NA TRBV11-2 NA
CASSRQGERERLSYEQYF TGTGCCAGCAGCCGACAGGGGGAGCGGGAGCGCCTCTCCTACGAGCAGTACTTC TRBJ2-7 NA TRBV13 NA
CASRAGEAYEQYF TGTGCCAGTAGAGCGGGAGAGGCCTACGAGCAGTACTTC TRBJ2-7 TRBD2 TRBV27 NA
CAISESMASGSYEQYF TGTGCCATCAGTGAGTCGATGGCTAGCGGGTCCTACGAGCAGTACTTC TRBJ2-7 TRBD2 TRBV10-3 NA
CASGPMGLAGESGTGELFF TGTGCCAGCGGCCCTATGGGACTAGCGGGAGAGAGTGGGACCGGGGAGCTGTTTTTT TRBJ2-2 TRBD2 TRBV2 once
CASSFGVNEQFF TGTGCCAGCAGTTTCGGTGTTAATGAGCAGTTCTTC TRBJ2-1 NA TRBV27 NA
CASSLVGPVPYDGYTF TGTGCCAGCAGCTTAGTGGGACCTGTCCCTTACGATGGCTACACCTTC TRBJ1-2 NA TRBV7-9 NA